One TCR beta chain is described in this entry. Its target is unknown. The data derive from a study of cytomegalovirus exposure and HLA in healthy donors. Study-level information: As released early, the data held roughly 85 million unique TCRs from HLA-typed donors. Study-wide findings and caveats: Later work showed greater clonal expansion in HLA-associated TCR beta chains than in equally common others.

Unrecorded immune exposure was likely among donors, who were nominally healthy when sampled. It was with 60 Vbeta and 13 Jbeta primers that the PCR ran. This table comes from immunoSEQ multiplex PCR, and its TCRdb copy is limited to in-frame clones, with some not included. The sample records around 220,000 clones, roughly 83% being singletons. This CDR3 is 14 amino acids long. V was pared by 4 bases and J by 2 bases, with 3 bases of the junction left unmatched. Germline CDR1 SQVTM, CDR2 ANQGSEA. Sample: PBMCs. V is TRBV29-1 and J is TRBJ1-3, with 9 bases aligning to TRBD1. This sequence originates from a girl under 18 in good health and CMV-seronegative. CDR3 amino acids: CSVAGDRAGNTIYF. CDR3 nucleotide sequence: TGCAGCGTTGCGGGGGACAGGGCTGGAAACACCATATATTTT.